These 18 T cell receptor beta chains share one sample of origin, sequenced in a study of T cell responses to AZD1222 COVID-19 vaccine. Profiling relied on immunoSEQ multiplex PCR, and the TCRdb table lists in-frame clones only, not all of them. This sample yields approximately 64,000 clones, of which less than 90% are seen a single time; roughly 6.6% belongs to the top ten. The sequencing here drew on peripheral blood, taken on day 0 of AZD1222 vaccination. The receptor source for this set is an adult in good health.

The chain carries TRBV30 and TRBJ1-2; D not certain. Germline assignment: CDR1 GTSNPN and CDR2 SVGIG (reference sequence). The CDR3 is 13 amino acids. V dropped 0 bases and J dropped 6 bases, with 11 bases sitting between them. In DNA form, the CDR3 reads TGTGCCTGGAGTGTAGGGAGGGAACATGGCTACACCTTC. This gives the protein CAWSVGREHGYTF.

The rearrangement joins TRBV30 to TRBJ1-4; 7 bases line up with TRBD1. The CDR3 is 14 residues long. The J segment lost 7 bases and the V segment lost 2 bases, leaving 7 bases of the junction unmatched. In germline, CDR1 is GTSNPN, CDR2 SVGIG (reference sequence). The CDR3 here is CAWSPTGLGEKLFF. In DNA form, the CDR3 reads TGTGCCTGGAGTCCGACAGGGTTAGGTGAAAAACTGTTTTTT. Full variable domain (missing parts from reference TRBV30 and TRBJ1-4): SQTIHQWPATLVQPVGSPLSLECTVEGTSNPNLYWYRQAAGRGLQLLFYSVGIGQISSEVPQNLSASRPQDRQFILSSKKLLLSDSGFYLCAWSPTGLGEKLFFGSGTQLSVL.

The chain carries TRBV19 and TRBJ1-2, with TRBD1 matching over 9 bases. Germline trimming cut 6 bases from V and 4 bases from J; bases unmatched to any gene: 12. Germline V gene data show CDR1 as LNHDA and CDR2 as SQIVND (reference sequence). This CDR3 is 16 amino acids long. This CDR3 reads CASRTFPGQGLYGYTF. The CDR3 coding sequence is TGTGCCAGTAGGACGTTTCCGGGACAGGGCCTCTATGGCTACACCTTC.

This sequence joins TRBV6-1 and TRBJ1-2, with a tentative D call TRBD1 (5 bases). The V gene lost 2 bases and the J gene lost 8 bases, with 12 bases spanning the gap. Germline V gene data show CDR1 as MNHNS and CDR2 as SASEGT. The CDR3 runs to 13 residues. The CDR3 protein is CASSESQGFGYTF. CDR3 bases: TGTGCCAGCAGTGAAAGCCAGGGTTTCGGCTACACCTTC.

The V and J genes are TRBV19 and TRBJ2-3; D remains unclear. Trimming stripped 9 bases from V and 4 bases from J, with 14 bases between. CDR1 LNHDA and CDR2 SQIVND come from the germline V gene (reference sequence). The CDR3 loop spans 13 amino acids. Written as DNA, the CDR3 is TGTGCCAGCGGTGGGCCGTGGTCAGATACGCAGTATTTT. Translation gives CASGGPWSDTQYF.

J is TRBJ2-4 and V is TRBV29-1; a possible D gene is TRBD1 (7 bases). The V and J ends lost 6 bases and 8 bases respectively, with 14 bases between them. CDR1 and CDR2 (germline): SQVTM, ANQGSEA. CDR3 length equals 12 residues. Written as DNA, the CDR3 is TGCAGCGTCGACCAGGGGGAGGACATTCAGTACTTC. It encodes CSVDQGEDIQYF.

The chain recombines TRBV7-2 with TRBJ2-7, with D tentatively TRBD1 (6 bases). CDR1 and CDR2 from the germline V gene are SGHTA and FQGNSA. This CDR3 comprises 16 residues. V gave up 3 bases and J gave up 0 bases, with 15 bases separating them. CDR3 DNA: TGTGCCAGCAGCTTCACGGGGACATTTCTCTCCTACGAGCAGTACTTC. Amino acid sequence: CASSFTGTFLSYEQYF. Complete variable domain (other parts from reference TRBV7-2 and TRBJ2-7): GAGVSQSPSNKVTEKGKDVELRCDPISGHTALYWYRQSLGQGLEFLIYFQGNSAPDKSGLPSDRFSAERTGGSVSTLTIQRTQQEDSAVYLCASSFTGTFLSYEQYFGPGTRLTVT.

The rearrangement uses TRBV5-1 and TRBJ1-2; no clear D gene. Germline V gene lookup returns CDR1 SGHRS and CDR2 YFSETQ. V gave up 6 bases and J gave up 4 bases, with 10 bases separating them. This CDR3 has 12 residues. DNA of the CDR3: TGCGCCAGCACGGGCGGGATCTATGGCTACACCTTC. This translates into CASTGGIYGYTF.

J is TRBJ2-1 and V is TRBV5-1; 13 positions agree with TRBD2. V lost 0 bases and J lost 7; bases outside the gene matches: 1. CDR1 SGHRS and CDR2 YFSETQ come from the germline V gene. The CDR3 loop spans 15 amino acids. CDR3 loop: CASSLELAGGNEQFF. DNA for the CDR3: TGCGCCAGCAGCTTGGAACTAGCGGGGGGGAATGAGCAGTTCTTC.

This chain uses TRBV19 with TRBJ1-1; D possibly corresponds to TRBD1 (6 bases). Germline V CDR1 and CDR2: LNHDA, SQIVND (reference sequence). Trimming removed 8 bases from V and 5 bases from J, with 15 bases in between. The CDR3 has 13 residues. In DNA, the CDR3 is TGTGCCAGTCGTGCCAGGGGAGGGACTGAAGCTTTCTTT. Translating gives CASRARGGTEAFF. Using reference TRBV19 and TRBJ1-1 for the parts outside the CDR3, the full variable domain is DGGITQSPKYLFRKEGQNVTLSCEQNLNHDAMYWYRQDPGQGLRLIYYSQIVNDFQKGDIAEGYSVSREKKESFPLTVTSAQKNPTAFYLCASRARGGTEAFFGQGTRLTVV.

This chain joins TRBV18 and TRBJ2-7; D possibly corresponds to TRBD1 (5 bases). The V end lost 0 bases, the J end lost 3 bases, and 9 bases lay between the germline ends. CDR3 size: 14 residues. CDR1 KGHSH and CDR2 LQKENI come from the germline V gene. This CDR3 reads CASSPPGPSYEQYF. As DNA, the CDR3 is TGTGCCAGCTCACCACCGGGGCCCAGCTACGAGCAGTACTTC. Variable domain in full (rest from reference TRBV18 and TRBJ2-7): NAGVMQNPRHLVRRRGQEARLRCSPMKGHSHVYWYRQLPEEGLKFMVYLQKENIIDESGMPKERFSAEFPKEGPSILRIQQVVRGDSAAYFCASSPPGPSYEQYFGPGTRLTVT.

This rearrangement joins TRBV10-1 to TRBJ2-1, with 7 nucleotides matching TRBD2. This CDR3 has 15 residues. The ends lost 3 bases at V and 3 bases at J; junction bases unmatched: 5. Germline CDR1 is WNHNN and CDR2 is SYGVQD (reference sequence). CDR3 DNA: TGCGCCAGCAGTGATTTTGCGGGGGTCTACAATGAGCAGTTCTTC. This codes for CASSDFAGVYNEQFF.

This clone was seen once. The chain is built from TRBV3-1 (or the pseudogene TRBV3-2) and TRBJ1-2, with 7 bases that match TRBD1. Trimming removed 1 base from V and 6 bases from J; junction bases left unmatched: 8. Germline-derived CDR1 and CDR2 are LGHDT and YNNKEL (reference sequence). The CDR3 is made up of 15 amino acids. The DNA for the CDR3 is TGTGCCAGCAGCCAAGGACAGGGAGATTTGAATGGCTACACCTTC. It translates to CASSQGQGDLNGYTF.

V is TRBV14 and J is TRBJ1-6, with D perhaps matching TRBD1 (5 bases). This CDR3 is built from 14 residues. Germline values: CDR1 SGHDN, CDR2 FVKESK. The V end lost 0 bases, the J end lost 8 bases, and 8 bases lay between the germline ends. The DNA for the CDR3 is TGTGCCAGCAGCCAAGACCAGGGTGATTCACCCCTCCACTTT. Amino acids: CASSQDQGDSPLHF.

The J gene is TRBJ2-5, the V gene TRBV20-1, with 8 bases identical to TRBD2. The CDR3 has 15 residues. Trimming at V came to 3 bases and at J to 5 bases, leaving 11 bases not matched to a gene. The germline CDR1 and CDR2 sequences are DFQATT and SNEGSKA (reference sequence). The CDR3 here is CSASVAGMRGETQYF. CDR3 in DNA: TGCAGTGCTAGTGTAGCGGGGATGAGGGGTGAGACCCAGTACTTC.

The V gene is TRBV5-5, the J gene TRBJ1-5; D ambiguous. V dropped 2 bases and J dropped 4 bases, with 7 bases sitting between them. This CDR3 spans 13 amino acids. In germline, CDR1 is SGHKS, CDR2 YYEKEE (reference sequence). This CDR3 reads CASSFGENQPQHF. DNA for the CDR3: TGTGCCAGCAGCTTCGGGGAGAATCAGCCCCAGCATTTT.

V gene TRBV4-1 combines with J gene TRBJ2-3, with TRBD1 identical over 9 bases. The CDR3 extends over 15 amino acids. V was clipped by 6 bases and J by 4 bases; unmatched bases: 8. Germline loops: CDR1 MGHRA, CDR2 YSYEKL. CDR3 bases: TGCGCCAGCAGAACTCGGACAGGGGATTCAGATACGCAGTATTTT. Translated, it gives CASRTRTGDSDTQYF.

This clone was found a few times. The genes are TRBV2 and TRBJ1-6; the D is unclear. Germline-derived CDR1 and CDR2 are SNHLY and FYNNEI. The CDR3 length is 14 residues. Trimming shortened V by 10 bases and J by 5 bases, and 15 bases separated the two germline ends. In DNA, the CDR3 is TGTGCCACCTCCCGGGTCTCGGATAATTCACCCCTCCACTTT. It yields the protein CATSRVSDNSPLHF.